These 22 T cell receptor beta chains were sequenced from one sample in a study of shared clonotypes between healthy human individuals (dated by TCRdb to about 2020). Libraries were constructed by the immunoSEQ multiplex PCR assay. The table comes from immuneACCESS by way of TCRdb, which keeps in-frame sequences with V and J called. Part of the clones is missing from these tables; in studies checked, under half for an unresolved V gene and the rest for unknown reasons. The sample has more than 1.2 million clones on record, approximately 98.5% of them singletons. The ten largest clones represent 0.36% of the sample. What was sequenced was naive CD4+ T cells sorted from blood. In the paper's terms, the cell subset or site label means: CD45RA+ positively selected. These receptors were taken from a man in his thirties or forties in good health.

The chain employs TRBV2 and TRBJ2-5; 11 bases line up with TRBD1. V was pared by 10 bases and J by 2 bases, with 9 bases of the junction left unmatched. CDR3 size: 15 residues. Germline V gives CDR1 SNHLY, CDR2 FYNNEI. The CDR3 is CATNRGTGGQETQYF. The CDR3 DNA reads as TGTGCCACCAACCGAGGGACAGGGGGTCAAGAGACCCAGTACTTC. Full variable domain (outside the CDR3, taken from reference TRBV2 and TRBJ2-5): EPEVTQTPSHQVTQMGQEVILRCVPISNHLYFYWYRQILGQKVEFLVSFYNNEISEKSEIFDDQFSVERPDGSNFTLKIRSTKLEDSAMYFCATNRGTGGQETQYFGPGTRLLVL.

The rearrangement joins TRBV7-2 to TRBJ1-2; perhaps TRBD1 as D (5 bases). The germline V and J ends were trimmed by 5 bases and 5 bases, with 15 bases remaining between them. CDR3 length: 14 residues. Germline CDR1 reads SGHTA; CDR2 reads FQGNSA. CDR3 in amino acids: CASSPTGAIYGYTF. CDR3 nucleotides: TGTGCCAGCAGCCCTACTGGGGCAATTTATGGCTACACCTTC.

This rearrangement joins TRBV7-6 to TRBJ2-3; 15 bases line up with TRBD2. After removal of 6 bases from V and 3 bases from J, the junction contained 22 bases not matched to a gene. Germline V gene data show CDR1 as SGHVS and CDR2 as FNYEAQ. The CDR3 runs to 22 residues. In nucleotides, the CDR3 is TGTGCCAGCAGTTATACTACCTGGACTAGCGGGAGGGCCGTCCCCGGGACAGATACGCAGTATTTT. This codes for CASSYTTWTSGRAVPGTDTQYF.

The V and J genes are TRBV10-3 and TRBJ1-1, with 9 bases aligning to TRBD1. Per germline, CDR1 ENHRY and CDR2 SYGVKD. The V gene end was trimmed by 6 bases and the J gene end by 1 base; junction bases not matched to a gene: 6. CDR3 length: 15 amino acids. CDR3 sequence: CAIRPGQGGNTEAFF. CDR3 sequence (DNA): TGTGCCATCAGACCGGGACAGGGAGGGAACACTGAAGCTTTCTTT.

The chain combines TRBV10-3 with TRBJ1-3, with D possibly TRBD1 on 6 matching bases. Germline V gives CDR1 ENHRY, CDR2 SYGVKD. Trimming cost V 7 bases and J 2 bases, with 9 bases left between them. The CDR3 is made up of 13 amino acids. The CDR3 DNA is TGTGCCATCACCACAGGGCCTGGAAACACCATATATTTT. This encodes CAITTGPGNTIYF.

This chain uses TRBV7-2 with TRBJ2-3, with D hard to call. CDR1 and CDR2 from the germline V gene are SGHTA and FQGNSA. The CDR3 consists of 10 residues. V lost 6 bases and J 6 bases, leaving 4 bases between the germline ends. The CDR3 is CASSPDTQYF. In DNA form, the CDR3 reads TGTGCCAGCAGTCCGGATACGCAGTATTTT.

The chain couples TRBV28 to TRBJ1-2; unclear D gene. Germline CDR1 MDHEN, CDR2 SYDVKM. This CDR3 comprises 11 residues. With 11 bases removed from V and 6 bases from J, the gap between germline ends came to 13 bases. The CDR3 reads CAALETHGYTF. The DNA for the CDR3 is TGTGCCGCACTCGAGACGCATGGCTACACCTTC.

This chain joins TRBV5-1 and TRBJ2-7, with TRBD2 matching 8 bases. CDR1 is SGHRS, CDR2 YFSETQ, per germline. Trimming removed 0 bases from V and 3 bases from J; junction bases left unmatched: 8. The CDR3 covers 16 residues. CDR3 sequence reads: CASSLALGRDNYEQYF. In nucleotides, the CDR3 is TGCGCCAGCAGCTTGGCCCTCGGGAGGGACAACTACGAGCAGTACTTC.

CDR3 amino acids: CASSPGQGTTYEQYF. CDR3 nucleotide sequence: TGTGCCAGCTCACCGGGACAGGGGACCACCTACGAGCAGTACTTC. The J gene is TRBJ2-7, the V gene TRBV18, with 10 nucleotides matching TRBD1. This CDR3 has 15 residues. From germline, CDR1 is KGHSH and CDR2 LQKENI. Trimming at V came to 3 bases and at J to 2 bases, leaving 4 bases not matched to a gene.

The chain has TRBV7-7 and TRBJ2-2, with D unclear. V lost 1 base, J lost 0 bases, and 9 bases lay in between. The CDR3 covers 16 residues. The germline gives CDR1 SSHAT, CDR2 FNYEAQ (reference sequence). This chain's CDR3 is CASSLVAAANTGELFF. The DNA for the CDR3 is TGTGCCAGCAGCTTAGTTGCAGCCGCGAACACCGGGGAGCTGTTTTTT.

In DNA, the CDR3 is TGTGCCAGCAGCTTACGGGGGACTAGCGGGAGGGTCGGAAATGAGCAGTTCTTC. This translates into CASSLRGTSGRVGNEQFF. This chain joins TRBV7-2 and TRBJ2-1; 16 positions match TRBD2. This CDR3 contains 18 residues. CDR1 is SGHTA and CDR2 is FQGNSA in the germline V gene. Losses at the gene ends were 2 bases for V and 7 bases for J; bases not matched to a gene: 8.

The chain recombines TRBV27 with TRBJ2-5; D assignment may be TRBD1 or TRBD2 (6 bases each). The V gene lost 5 bases and the J gene lost 5 bases, with 15 bases spanning the gap. Germline CDR1 MNHEY, CDR2 SMNVEV (reference sequence). The CDR3 runs to 14 residues. CDR3 protein: CASSLWGAYETQYF. For the CDR3, the DNA is TGTGCCAGCAGTCTCTGGGGGGCGTATGAGACCCAGTACTTC.

About this clone: At the DNA level, this CDR3 is encoded by other sequences in the same sample as well. CDR3 amino acids: CASSSRQVNTGELFF. CDR3 nucleotides: TGTGCCAGCAGCTCGCGACAGGTGAACACCGGGGAGCTGTTTTTT. This chain joins TRBV5-4 and TRBJ2-2; weak D call: TRBD1 (6 bases). With 3 bases removed from V and 1 base from J, the gap between germline ends came to 10 bases. This CDR3 comprises 15 residues. The germline CDR1 and CDR2 sequences are SGHNT and YYREEE (reference sequence).

In regard to this clone: Other nucleotide sequences in the sample specify the same CDR3. The DNA for the CDR3 is TGCGCCAGCAGTAGAGGCGGGCGGAGCTCCTACAATGAGCAGTTCTTC. Amino acids: CASSRGGRSSYNEQFF. The chain links TRBV5-1 to TRBJ2-1; D perhaps matches TRBD2 (5 bases). Germline CDR1 SGHRS, CDR2 YFSETQ. The CDR3 has 16 residues. The V end lost 5 bases, the J end lost 0 bases, and 15 bases lay between the germline ends.

V gene TRBV4-2 combines with J gene TRBJ2-1; 7 bases map to TRBD1. The CDR3 runs 18 residues. CDR1 is LGHNA, CDR2 YNFKEQ, per germline. The V and J ends lost 1 base and 4 bases, in that order; junction bases with no gene match: 13. CDR3 sequence reads: CASSQGYRGTFLYNEQFF. In DNA form, the CDR3 reads TGTGCCAGCAGCCAAGGGTACAGGGGCACATTTCTATACAATGAGCAGTTCTTC.

V usage is TRBV5-4 and J usage is TRBJ2-1, with 11 bases fitting TRBD2. The junction had 4 bases not matched to a gene; V was cut back by 4 bases and J by 4 bases. The CDR3 sequence is 15 residues long. In germline, CDR1 is SGHNT, CDR2 YYREEE (reference sequence). The CDR3 loop reads CASSETSGIYNEQFF. The DNA for the CDR3 is TGTGCCAGCAGCGAGACTAGCGGGATATACAATGAGCAGTTCTTC.

The chain carries TRBV30 and TRBJ2-7, with TRBD2 as a possible D gene (6 bases). The germline V gene has CDR1 GTSNPN and CDR2 SVGIG (reference sequence). V lost 2 bases to trimming and J lost 3 bases, with 17 bases between them. This CDR3 contains 15 residues. The CDR3 is CAWSPPGVVFYEQYF. The CDR3, as DNA: TGTGCCTGGAGTCCACCGGGGGTTGTTTTCTACGAGCAGTACTTC.

J is TRBJ1-1 and V is TRBV5-1; no definite D call. Looked up from germline, CDR1 is SGHRS and CDR2 is YFSETQ. V lost 3 bases to trimming and J lost 5 bases, with 11 bases between them. The CDR3 has 13 residues. The CDR3, as DNA: TGCGCCAGCAGCTCTTTGGGGAGGACTGAAGCTTTCTTT. Its translation: CASSSLGRTEAFF.

The chain joins TRBV7-2 to TRBJ1-1; 7 nucleotides agree with TRBD1. In germline, CDR1 is SGHTA, CDR2 FQGNSA. The length of the CDR3 is 14 residues. Trimming took 5 bases from V and 5 from J; bases not matched to a gene: 8. The CDR3: CASSHRQGSTEAFF. The CDR3 coding sequence is TGTGCCAGCAGCCACCGACAGGGTTCGACTGAAGCTTTCTTT.

The chain joins TRBV20-1 to TRBJ1-5; D is ambiguous. Germline CDR1 is DFQATT and CDR2 is SNEGSKA (reference sequence). V was shortened by 4 bases and J by 7 bases, with 8 bases between the two germline ends. The CDR3 covers 11 residues. The CDR3 reads CSATQTQPQHF. The CDR3 nucleotides read TGCAGTGCTACTCAAACCCAGCCCCAGCATTTT.

The gene calls are TRBV27 and TRBJ2-4, with D maybe TRBD1 (6 bases). The germline V and J ends were trimmed by 2 bases and 5 bases, with 19 bases remaining between them. Germline CDR1 reads MNHEY; CDR2 reads SMNVEV (reference sequence). The CDR3 has 17 residues. CDR3 DNA: TGTGCCAGCAGTTTACTCCCTTTCCCGACAGGTCAAAACATTCAGTACTTC. Amino acid sequence: CASSLLPFPTGQNIQYF.

The CDR3 nucleotides are TGCGCCAGCAGCCAAGATTGGGAGGCGGGGGGCTACACCTTC. As protein: CASSQDWEAGGYTF. The genes are TRBV4-3 and TRBJ1-2; D uncertain. This CDR3 is built from 14 residues. Germline V gene lookup returns CDR1 LGHNA and CDR2 YSLEER. V shed 0 bases and J shed 8 bases, with 13 bases lying between them.